Below, 20 T cell receptor beta chains from the same sample are listed, as sequenced in a study of control samples from healthy donors and cancer patients. Profiling relied on immunoSEQ multiplex PCR, and the TCRdb table lists in-frame clones only, not all of them. The sample gives 100,000 to 150,000 clones, around nine tenths of which show up once; 4.5% to 7% is in the top ten. The sample taken for sequencing was blood. The receptors stem from a man aged 18-30 years in good health.

This clone was seen a handful of times. V gene TRBV7-2 combines with J gene TRBJ2-1, with D possibly being TRBD2 (6 bases). CDR1 is SGHTA, CDR2 FQGNSA, per germline. The germline V and J ends were trimmed by 7 bases and 13 bases, with 14 bases remaining between them. This CDR3 region has 11 residues. The CDR3, as DNA: TGTGCCAGCACCCTCGGGACTGTTCAGTTCTTC. It encodes CASTLGTVQFF.

The chain has TRBV25-1 and TRBJ2-3, with a weak D call TRBD2 (6 bases). The germline gives CDR1 MGHDK, CDR2 SYGVNS. The length of the CDR3 is 14 residues. Deletions cut 6 bases from V and 0 bases from J, with 10 bases between. CDR3 loop: CASRAGLSTDTQYF. Here the CDR3 DNA reads TGTGCCAGCAGAGCGGGCCTTAGCACAGATACGCAGTATTTT.

V gene TRBV3-1 (or the pseudogene TRBV3-2) combines with J gene TRBJ2-5; 7 nucleotides align to TRBD1. Germline CDR1 and CDR2: LGHDT and YNNKEL (reference sequence). The junction had 3 bases not matched to a gene; V was cut back by 4 bases and J by 1 base. The CDR3 extends over 14 amino acids. The DNA of the CDR3 is TGTGCCAGCAGCCTACAGGGGCGCCAAGAGACCCAGTACTTC. Translating gives CASSLQGRQETQYF.

This clone came up once. This chain links TRBV18 with TRBJ2-2; TRBD1 matches 9 bases. J lost 5 bases, V lost 2 bases, and 3 bases had no gene match. This CDR3 is built from 15 residues. Per germline, CDR1 KGHSH and CDR2 LQKENI. CDR3 in amino acids: CASSPATGGTGELFF. The CDR3 DNA sequence: TGTGCCAGCTCACCAGCGACAGGGGGGACCGGGGAGCTGTTTTTT. The full variable domain, in which reference TRBV18 and TRBJ2-2 provide the parts outside the CDR3, is NAGVMQNPRHLVRRRGQEARLRCSPMKGHSHVYWYRQLPEEGLKFMVYLQKENIIDESGMPKERFSAEFPKEGPSILRIQQVVRGDSAAYFCASSPATGGTGELFFGEGSRLTVL.

The chain is built from TRBV21-1 and TRBJ2-7; the D segment call TRBD1 is taken from the table without a DNA check. TRBV21-1 is flagged as a pseudogene. The CDR3 is 17 residues long. The CDR3 loop is CASSKVSSMPGGYEQYF. The CDR3 nucleotides are TGTGCCAGCAGCAAAGTCAGTAGCATGCCAGGGGGCTACGAGCAGTACTTC.

The V and J genes are TRBV28 and TRBJ2-7, with TRBD1 identical over 8 bases. Germline CDR1 is MDHEN and CDR2 is SYDVKM. The CDR3 sequence is 14 residues long. V dropped 3 bases and J dropped 2; count of bases not matched to a gene: 3. CDR3 coding DNA: TGTGCCAGCAGTTTCCGACAGGGGACCTACGAGCAGTACTTC. Protein: CASSFRQGTYEQYF.

The chain uses TRBV9 and TRBJ1-6, with 8 nucleotides matching TRBD1. V trimming: 4 bases; J trimming: 5 bases; junction bases outside the gene matches: 2. The CDR3 sequence is 14 residues long. Germline CDR1 reads SGDLS; CDR2 reads YYNGEE. CDR3 in amino acids: CASSSGQDNSPLHF. The CDR3 bases are TGTGCCAGCAGCTCGGGACAGGATAATTCACCCCTCCACTTT.

This chain links TRBV6-1 with TRBJ1-2; 10 bases are a match to TRBD1. The CDR3 is made up of 15 amino acids. Germline V gene sequence: CDR1 MNHNS, CDR2 SASEGT. After removal of 0 bases from V and 3 bases from J, the junction contained 1 base not matched to a gene. CDR3 sequence reads: CASSEAGTGDYGYTF. The DNA of the CDR3 is TGTGCCAGCAGTGAAGCGGGGACAGGGGACTATGGCTACACCTTC.

The chain links TRBV12-1 to TRBJ2-5; the table's D call, TRBD1, has no DNA check behind it. TRBV12-1 has pseudogene status. CDR3 size: 14 residues. The CDR3 region has the DNA TGTGCCAGCAGGTTGGACAGGGAAAAAGAGACCCAGTACTTC. Translated, it gives CASRLDREKETQYF.

As concerns this clone: At the DNA level, this CDR3 is encoded by other sequences in the same sample as well. The J gene is TRBJ2-3, the V gene TRBV7-9, with 8 positions matching TRBD1. Germline assignment: CDR1 SEHNR and CDR2 FQNEAQ (reference sequence). The J segment lost 2 bases and the V segment lost 6 bases, leaving 7 bases of the junction unmatched. The CDR3 has 15 residues. CDR3 nucleotides: TGTGCCAGCAGTCTCGGCAGGGGGCTCACAGATACGCAGTATTTT. Protein sequence: CASSLGRGLTDTQYF.

The chain is built from TRBV6-2 or TRBV6-3 and TRBJ2-1, with 7 bases matching TRBD1. Losses at the gene ends were 5 bases for V and 0 bases for J; bases not matched to a gene: 7. Germline V CDR1 and CDR2: MNHEY, SVGEGT. CDR3 length equals 16 residues. CDR3 residues: CASSRNNRGSYNEQFF. Written as DNA, the CDR3 is TGTGCCAGCAGTCGCAACAACAGGGGCTCCTACAATGAGCAGTTCTTC.

This sequence joins TRBV10-3 and TRBJ1-2; D is perhaps TRBD1 (5 bases). The CDR3 has 14 amino acids. Germline V lookup: CDR1 ENHRY, CDR2 SYGVKD. The V gene lost 3 bases and the J gene lost 3 bases, with 11 bases spanning the gap. CDR3 sequence: CAISEGGGDYGYTF. CDR3 DNA sequence: TGTGCCATCAGTGAAGGTGGAGGGGACTATGGCTACACCTTC.

This chain joins TRBV5-1 and TRBJ2-6; the D is unclear. The CDR3 runs to 20 residues. V lost 0 bases, J lost 0 bases, and 19 bases lay in between. The germline V gene has CDR1 SGHRS and CDR2 YFSETQ. CDR3 sequence (DNA): TGCGCCAGCAGCTTGGGAGTTCTGGGTTTACCTGACTCTGGGGCCAACGTCCTGACTTTC. Protein product: CASSLGVLGLPDSGANVLTF. Together with reference TRBV5-1 and TRBJ2-6, the CDR3 gives the full variable domain: KAGVTQTPRYLIKTRGQQVTLSCSPISGHRSVSWYQQTPGQGLQFLFEYFSETQRNKGNFPGRFSGRQFSNSRSEMNVSTLELGDSALYLCASSLGVLGLPDSGANVLTFGAGSRLTVL.

The J gene is TRBJ2-7, the V gene TRBV5-4, with 11 positions matching TRBD1. Trimming removed 1 base from V and 6 bases from J; junction bases left unmatched: 3. This CDR3 contains 14 residues. The germline CDR1 and CDR2 sequences are SGHNT and YYREEE (reference sequence). For the CDR3, the DNA is TGTGCCAGCAGCTTGCACGGGACAGGGGGCGAGCAGTACTTC. This encodes CASSLHGTGGEQYF. The whole variable domain, filled in from reference TRBV5-4 and TRBJ2-7, reads ETGVTQSPTHLIKTRGQQVTLRCSSQSGHNTVSWYQQALGQGPQFIFQYYREEENGRGNFPPRFSGLQFPNYSSELNVNALELDDSALYLCASSLHGTGGEQYFGPGTRLTVT.

The chain carries TRBV18 and TRBJ2-1; either TRBD1 or TRBD2 may supply D (5 bases each). Germline CDR1 KGHSH, CDR2 LQKENI. The V gene lost 6 bases and the J gene lost 5 bases, with 11 bases spanning the gap. The CDR3 consists of 13 residues. This CDR3 reads CASSSLGDNEQFF. CDR3 DNA: TGTGCCAGCTCTTCACTGGGGGACAATGAGCAGTTCTTC.

In DNA, the CDR3 is TGTGCCAGCAGGGCTGCGGGGGTTACCTACGAGCAGTACTTC. It codes for CASRAAGVTYEQYF. The chain has TRBV2 and TRBJ2-7, with 7 bases matching TRBD2. Trimming took 6 bases from V and 2 from J; bases not matched to a gene: 7. The V gene's germline CDR1 is SNHLY and CDR2 FYNNEI. The CDR3 covers 14 residues.

The V call is TRBV3-1 (or the pseudogene TRBV3-2), the J call TRBJ2-2; D call uncertain. CDR3 size: 15 residues. The germline gives CDR1 LGHDT, CDR2 YNNKEL (reference sequence). V lost 1 base and J lost 5, with 11 bases in between. CDR3 sequence reads: CASSQGRPVTGELFF. For the CDR3, the DNA is TGTGCCAGCAGCCAAGGACGTCCCGTTACCGGGGAGCTGTTTTTT.

The rearrangement links TRBV18 to TRBJ2-3; 11 bases map to TRBD2. Germline CDR1 KGHSH, CDR2 LQKENI. CDR3 length: 17 residues. V lost 0 bases to trimming and J lost 0 bases; unmatched junction nucleotides: 2. CDR3 sequence (DNA): TGTGCCAGCTCACCACCTAGCGGGGGGGCTAGCACAGATACGCAGTATTTT. This gives the protein CASSPPSGGASTDTQYF.

The V gene is TRBV2, the J gene TRBJ1-4; 9 bases agree with TRBD1. The V gene's germline CDR1 is SNHLY and CDR2 FYNNEI. V was pared by 6 bases and J by 7 bases, with 9 bases of the junction left unmatched. CDR3 size: 15 residues. This CDR3 reads CASSSTQGAVEKLFF. CDR3 nucleotide sequence: TGTGCCAGCAGCTCTACACAGGGGGCAGTTGAAAAACTGTTTTTT.

The chain couples TRBV6-1 to TRBJ1-2; D call uncertain. This CDR3 spans 13 amino acids. Per germline, CDR1 MNHNS and CDR2 SASEGT. Trimming took 1 base from V and 3 from J, leaving 6 bases between them. The CDR3, as DNA: TGTGCCAGCAGTGAAGGGGGAGACTATGGCTACACCTTC. Translation: CASSEGGDYGYTF.